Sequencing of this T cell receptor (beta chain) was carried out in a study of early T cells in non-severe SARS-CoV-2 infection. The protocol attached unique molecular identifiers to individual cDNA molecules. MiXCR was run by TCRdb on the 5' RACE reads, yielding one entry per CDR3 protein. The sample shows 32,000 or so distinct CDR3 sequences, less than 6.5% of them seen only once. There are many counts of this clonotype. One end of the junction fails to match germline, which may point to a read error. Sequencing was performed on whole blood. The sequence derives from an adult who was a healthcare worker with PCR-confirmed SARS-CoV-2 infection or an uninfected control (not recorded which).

The CDR3 DNA sequence: TGTGCCAGCAGCTTAATCCGGACGACAGTCTTC. It specifies CASSLIRTTVF. This sequence joins TRBV5-4 and TRBJ2-1; D is possibly TRBD1 (5 bases). CDR3 length: 11 amino acids. Germline V CDR1 and CDR2: SGHNT, YYREEE (reference sequence).